Listed here are 31 T cell receptor beta chains from one sample, sequenced in a study of blood T cells in healthy people across ages (dated by TCRdb to between 2014 and 2017). Library creation used 5' RACE. Data came from an Illumina HiSeq 2500. A second PCR of 7 to 11 cycles was performed with a sample-barcoded 5' primer and a J-beta primer mix. Using fastp trimming at Q25 and MiXCR clonotype assembly, TCRdb reanalyzed the public sequencing data and kept in-frame beta chains. Each record represents a unique CDR3 protein, reported with the most common genes and DNA among its rows. The sample table holds 1.5 million to 2 million distinct CDR3 sequences, of which roughly 49% were seen once. Over 2% of the sample lies in the top ten. The sequenced sample consisted of blood. These receptors came from a woman aged 40-49 years in good health.

This clonotype was seen just once. This chain's CDR3 is CATSERQGGNEQYF. The DNA of the CDR3 is TGTGCCACCAGCGAGCGACAGGGGGGTAACGAGCAGTACTTC. The chain employs TRBV15 and TRBJ2-5, with 9 bases fitting TRBD1. The better agreement between TRBJ2-7 and the DNA end casts doubt on the J call. This CDR3 region has 14 residues. Germline CDR1 reads LNHNV; CDR2 reads YYDKDF (reference sequence).

This sequence joins TRBV3-1 and TRBJ2-1, with TRBD1 matching 7 bases. CDR3 length equals 18 residues. Looked up from germline, CDR1 is LGHDT and CDR2 is YNNKEL (reference sequence). V was clipped by 4 bases and J by 0 bases; unmatched bases: 12. CDR3 sequence (DNA): TGTGCCAGCAGCCCCACCCAGGGGGACGGAGGCTCCTACAATGAGCAGTTCTTC. Protein sequence: CASSPTQGDGGSYNEQFF.

V and J are TRBV15 and TRBJ2-7; D gene uncertain. The CDR3 has 13 residues. Germline V gene lookup returns CDR1 LNHNV and CDR2 YYDKDF (reference sequence). The V and J ends lost 9 bases and 0 bases respectively, with 12 bases between them. The CDR3 DNA is TGTGCCACAGGCAAGGGTGACTCCTACGAGCAGTACTTC. It encodes CATGKGDSYEQYF.

This clonotype was counted between two and nine times. The chain is built from TRBV29-1 and TRBJ2-1; maybe TRBD1 (6 bases). Germline V CDR1 and CDR2: SQVTM, ANQGSEA. The CDR3 extends over 12 amino acids. V was shortened by 8 bases and J by 4 bases, with 12 bases between the two germline ends. The DNA for the CDR3 is TGCAGCCTTGGACAGTTTTACAATGAGCAGTTCTTC. It yields the protein CSLGQFYNEQFF.

This clonotype showed up just a few times. The chain carries TRBV12-3 or TRBV12-4 and TRBJ1-2; no definite D call. CDR3 length equals 12 residues. Deletions cut 3 bases from V and 13 bases from J, with 15 bases between. CDR3 DNA: TGTGCCAGCAGTTTGGCACAGTCGCTATGCACCTTC. This gives the protein CASSLAQSLCTF.

This rearrangement joins TRBV6-6 to TRBJ1-1, with a tentative D call TRBD1 (6 bases). The ends were cut back, 2 bases at V and 4 bases at J, with 17 bases in the middle. CDR3 size: 16 residues. Germline V lookup: CDR1 MNHNY, CDR2 SVGAGI (reference sequence). CDR3 in amino acids: CASSYPNRQAATEAFF. The CDR3 DNA is TGTGCCAGCAGTTACCCGAACCGACAGGCGGCCACTGAAGCTTTCTTT.

This sequence joins TRBV28 and TRBJ2-5, with a tentative D call TRBD2 (7 bases). Germline V gene data show CDR1 as MDHEN and CDR2 as SYDVKM. Trimming pared 2 bases from V and 5 bases from J, leaving 12 bases between. This CDR3 spans 14 amino acids. CDR3 sequence reads: CASSLAGAHETQYF. CDR3 DNA: TGTGCCAGCAGTTTAGCGGGGGCCCATGAGACCCAGTACTTC.

V gene TRBV7-2 combines with J gene TRBJ2-5; D not certain. The CDR3 is 13 amino acids. Germline V gives CDR1 SGHTA, CDR2 FQGNSA. Trimming shortened V by 6 bases and J by 1 base, and 9 bases separated the two germline ends. Here the CDR3 reads CASRSDFQETQYF. CDR3 nucleotides: TGTGCCAGCAGGTCAGACTTCCAAGAGACCCAGTACTTC.

V gene TRBV27 combines with J gene TRBJ1-5, with D tentatively TRBD1 (5 bases). V lost 2 bases and J 10 bases, leaving 9 bases between the germline ends. There are 12 residues in the CDR3. The germline V gene encodes CDR1 MNHEY and CDR2 SMNVEV (reference sequence). CDR3: CASSLRDGPQHF. Here the CDR3 DNA reads TGTGCCAGCAGTTTAAGGGACGGACCCCAGCATTTT.

The gene calls are TRBV29-1 and TRBJ2-1; 9 bases align to TRBD1. The CDR3 loop spans 17 amino acids. The V and J ends lost 1 base and 3 bases, in that order; junction bases with no gene match: 10. The germline V gene encodes CDR1 SQVTM and CDR2 ANQGSEA. The CDR3 DNA is TGCAGCGTTGAAGGGGTAGGAAGGGACAGGGACTACAATGAGCAGTTCTTC. Encoded protein: CSVEGVGRDRDYNEQFF.

The sample holds a few counts of this clonotype. The gene calls are TRBV7-9 and TRBJ1-2; D remains ambiguous. Deletions cut 4 bases from V and 13 bases from J, with 13 bases between. The CDR3 sequence is 11 residues long. Germline V gene lookup returns CDR1 SEHNR and CDR2 FQNEAQ (reference sequence). The CDR3 here is CASSSYWVFTF. The CDR3 nucleotides are TGTGCCAGCAGCTCCTACTGGGTTTTCACCTTC.

The J gene is TRBJ2-2, the V gene TRBV20-1; no clear D gene. V shed 6 bases and J shed 6 bases, with 8 bases lying between them. Germline V gene sequence: CDR1 DFQATT, CDR2 SNEGSKA (reference sequence). This CDR3 is built from 11 residues. CDR3 nucleotides: TGCAGTGCCGCTCGCTCCGGGGAGCTGTTTTTT. This codes for CSAARSGELFF.

The CDR3 is CASSFGAGRDGYTF. CDR3 sequence (DNA): TGTGCCAGCAGCTTCGGGGCAGGGCGGGATGGCTACACCTTC. The gene calls are TRBV7-3 and TRBJ1-2, with D maybe TRBD1 (5 bases). Deletions cut 3 bases from V and 6 bases from J, with 14 bases between. Germline V lookup: CDR1 SGHTA, CDR2 FQGTGA. The CDR3 covers 14 residues.

In its sample, this clonotype was seen a few times. The gene calls are TRBV29-1 and TRBJ1-2, with a tentative D call TRBD1 (5 bases). The CDR3 sequence is 12 residues long. The V end lost 3 bases, the J end lost 7 bases, and 12 bases lay between the germline ends. Germline V gene lookup returns CDR1 SQVTM and CDR2 ANQGSEA. CDR3 DNA: TGCAGCGTTGATGACAGACTCTCTGGCTACACCTTC. Protein: CSVDDRLSGYTF.

This rearrangement joins TRBV12-3 or TRBV12-4 to TRBJ1-1; 10 positions match TRBD1. This CDR3 is 14 amino acids long. V was pared by 8 bases and J by 4 bases, with 7 bases of the junction left unmatched. CDR3 protein: CASWGTGVVTEAFF. The CDR3, as DNA: TGTGCCAGCTGGGGGACAGGGGTTGTCACTGAAGCTTTCTTT.

The chain uses TRBV15 and TRBJ2-5; no clear D. The DNA end is a closer match to TRBJ2-7, so the J assignment may be wrong. The CDR3 spans 12 residues. CDR1 and CDR2 from the germline V gene are LNHNV and YYDKDF (reference sequence). CDR3 in DNA: TGTGCCACCAGCAGGGGTAAAGCCGAGCAGTACTTC. Its translation is CATSRGKAEQYF.

This chain links TRBV4-2 with TRBJ2-7; TRBD2 agrees at 7 bases. Trimming took 4 bases from V and 1 from J; bases not matched to a gene: 10. Germline V lookup: CDR1 LGHNA, CDR2 YNFKEQ. This CDR3 is 16 amino acids long. The CDR3 sequence is CASSRDLGTNSYEQYF. In DNA, the CDR3 is TGTGCCAGCAGCCGAGACCTAGGGACTAATTCCTACGAGCAGTACTTC.

This clonotype was found many times. CDR3 amino acids: CSVGQGSNQPQHF. As DNA, the CDR3 is TGCAGCGTTGGACAGGGTTCTAATCAGCCCCAGCATTTT. This sequence joins TRBV29-1 and TRBJ1-5; 7 nucleotides line up with TRBD1. The CDR3 contains 13 residues. CDR1 and CDR2 from the germline V gene are SQVTM and ANQGSEA. J lost 4 bases, V lost 4 bases, and 4 bases had no gene match.

DNA of the CDR3: TGTGCCAGCAGCCAGACACAGGGGGTACAGAACATTCAGTACTTC. Its translation: CASSQTQGVQNIQYF. The V call is TRBV3-1, the J call TRBJ2-4; 8 bases match TRBD1. CDR1 and CDR2 (germline): LGHDT, YNNKEL (reference sequence). J was trimmed by 7 bases and V by 3 bases; bases with no gene match: 8. This CDR3 is 15 amino acids long.

V and J are TRBV6-2 or TRBV6-3 and TRBJ2-6; the match to TRBD1 covers 7 bases. Germline V gene data show CDR1 as MNHEY and CDR2 as SVGEGT. With V trimmed by 8 bases and J by 4 bases, 11 bases remained unmatched. The CDR3 runs 16 residues. The DNA of the CDR3 is TGTGCCAGCGGACGTACAGGGGTCTCGGGGGCCAACGTCCTGACTTTC. Its translation: CASGRTGVSGANVLTF.

The V call is TRBV5-1, the J call TRBJ2-1, with 10 bases matching TRBD2. This CDR3 region has 15 residues. The V and J ends lost 4 bases and 8 bases, in that order; junction bases with no gene match: 9. Germline loops: CDR1 SGHRS, CDR2 YFSETQ. The CDR3 sequence: CASSLTSGPLYEQFF. The CDR3 DNA follows: TGCGCCAGCAGCCTGACTAGCGGGCCCCTCTATGAGCAGTTCTTC.

The CDR3 bases are TGTGCCACCAGTGATCTCAGGGTTAGTGGCTACGAGCAGTACTTC. This translates into CATSDLRVSGYEQYF. J is TRBJ2-4 and V is TRBV24-1; tentatively, D is TRBD1 (5 bases). The end of the DNA fits TRBJ2-7 better, so the J call may be wrong. Germline V gene data show CDR1 as KGHDR and CDR2 as SFDVKD. The CDR3 is made up of 15 amino acids.

This clonotype was seen a few times. The genes are TRBV21-1 and TRBJ2-1; the D segment call TRBD1 is taken from the table without a DNA check. TRBV21-1 is marked as a pseudogene. The CDR3 has 16 amino acids. The chain's CDR3 is CASSKKEGIEYNEQFF. CDR3 DNA: TGTGCCAGCAGCAAAAAAGAGGGGATCGAATACAATGAGCAGTTCTTC.

The chain employs TRBV6-5 and TRBJ2-7, with a tentative D call TRBD2 (7 bases). The CDR3 has 15 residues. Germline V gene sequence: CDR1 MNHEY, CDR2 SVGAGI. Trimming shortened V by 2 bases and J by 5 bases, and 16 bases separated the two germline ends. CDR3 sequence (DNA): TGTGCCAGCAGTTACGAGGGGGGGGGTAGAAACGAGCAGTACTTC. It encodes CASSYEGGGRNEQYF.

This clonotype was observed at least ten times. The V call is TRBV7-2, the J call TRBJ2-3; TRBD2 agrees at 8 bases. CDR3 size: 16 residues. V was pared by 3 bases and J by 0 bases, with 5 bases of the junction left unmatched. Germline loops: CDR1 SGHTA, CDR2 FQGNSA. The CDR3 spells CASSFAGGSSTDTQYF. DNA for the CDR3: TGTGCCAGCAGCTTCGCGGGGGGTTCGAGCACAGATACGCAGTATTTT.

The V gene is TRBV4-2, the J gene TRBJ2-1; 9 bases agree with TRBD1. V shed 2 bases, J shed 1 base, and the junction held 6 bases outside the gene matches. From germline, CDR1 is LGHNA and CDR2 YNFKEQ. The CDR3 totals 17 residues. The chain's CDR3 is CASSQPDRGDSYNEQFF. Here the CDR3 DNA reads TGTGCCAGCAGCCAACCTGACAGGGGGGATTCCTACAATGAGCAGTTCTTC.

This sequence joins TRBV6-2 or TRBV6-3 and TRBJ2-3, with TRBD2 as a possible D gene (6 bases). Trimming stripped 6 bases from V and 7 bases from J, with 17 bases between. This CDR3 contains 14 residues. Germline CDR1 MNHEY, CDR2 SVGEGT. As DNA, the CDR3 is TGTGCCAGCAGGGGGCAACTGGGACTCAATACGCAGTATTTT. It specifies CASRGQLGLNTQYF.

This clonotype has more than one count but fewer than ten. V usage is TRBV12-3 or TRBV12-4 and J usage is TRBJ1-1; the D is unclear. The CDR3 has 12 residues. Trimming cost V 8 bases and J 0 bases, with 7 bases left between them. Here the CDR3 reads CASGGMNTEAFF. CDR3 DNA: TGTGCCAGCGGAGGGATGAACACTGAAGCTTTCTTT.

A note on this clonotype: A read error may account for a junction end that differs from germline. CDR3 residues: CASSSSARQGSHEQFF. Here the CDR3 DNA reads TGTGCTAGCAGCTCCTCAGCCCGACAGGGTTCCCATGAGCAGTTCTTC. The chain couples TRBV7-7 to TRBJ2-1; 7 bases are a match to TRBD1. The CDR3 sequence is 16 residues long. Germline V gene lookup returns CDR1 SSHAT and CDR2 FNYEAQ (reference sequence).

The chain recombines TRBV7-2 with TRBJ2-7; no clear D. The CDR3 consists of 14 residues. Germline values: CDR1 SGHTA, CDR2 FQGNSA. The V end lost 5 bases, the J end lost 7 bases, and 18 bases lay between the germline ends. CDR3 DNA sequence: TGTGCCAGCAGCCCCGCGATACTATACAATGAGCAGTACTTC. This sequence encodes CASSPAILYNEQYF.

Regarding this clonotype: A much larger clone differs by one base, so this may be a read error. The rearrangement uses TRBV4-2 and TRBJ2-7; tentative D call: TRBD2 (5 bases). The germline V and J ends were trimmed by 3 bases and 0 bases, with 9 bases remaining between them. CDR1 is LGHNA and CDR2 is YNFKEQ in the germline V gene. CDR3 length: 14 amino acids. The CDR3 sequence: CASSQDCSSYEQYF. The CDR3 region has the DNA TGTGCCAGCAGCCAGGACTGTAGCTCCTACGAGCAGTACTTC.